The rows below give T cell receptor beta chains drawn from one sample of a study of identical twins. TCRdb passed the 5' RACE reads through MiXCR, listing each CDR3 protein once. Here the sample spans a few hundred thousand distinct CDR3 sequences, roughly 15% being singletons. The same sample was also used in a study of yellow fever vaccine responses in identical twins.

Sequencing used CD4+ T cells sorted from blood. The origin of the receptors is a young woman in good health. The CDR3 runs from the conserved cysteine through the conserved F or W. A D gene is named only where the DNA matches it firmly. Only some rows state a clone size, as once, few, many or a class for expanded clones.

abundance,d_gene,j_gene,v_gene,CDR3aa,CDR3nt
-,-,TRBJ2-5,TRBV20-1,CSARDMDRQETQYF,TGCAGTGCTAGAGATATGGACAGACAAGAGACCCAGTACTTC
few,-,TRBJ1-1,TRBV5-1,CASSANHGAGTEAFF,TGCGCCAGCAGCGCAAATCATGGGGCCGGCACTGAAGCTTTCTTT
many,TRBD2,TRBJ2-1,TRBV3-1,CASSQTPGLAGDYNEQFF,TGTGCCAGCAGCCAGACTCCGGGACTAGCGGGGGACTACAATGAGCAGTTCTTC
few,-,TRBJ2-1,TRBV6-1,CASSEDDWNSYNEQFF,TGTGCCAGCAGTGAAGATGACTGGAACTCCTACAATGAGCAGTTCTTC
few,-,TRBJ2-3,TRBV28,CASSFAGLRVDTQYF,TGTGCCAGCAGTTTTGCGGGCTTGCGTGTAGATACGCAGTATTTT
-,TRBD1,TRBJ1-2,TRBV28,CASSGRQGYYGYTF,TGTGCCAGCAGTGGGCGACAGGGGTACTATGGCTACACCTTC
-,TRBD2,TRBJ2-2,TRBV2,CASRASGGPAGELFF,TGTGCCAGCAGGGCTAGCGGGGGGCCGGCCGGGGAGCTGTTTTTT
-,-,TRBJ2-1,TRBV6-5,CASSSSYYNEQFF,TGTGCCAGCAGTTCCAGCTACTACAATGAGCAGTTCTTC
-,-,TRBJ1-2,TRBV20-1,CSARARVRGADYGYTF,TGCAGTGCTAGAGCCAGGGTCCGGGGCGCGGACTATGGCTACACCTTC
few,-,TRBJ2-3,TRBV29-1,CSAGRRGASTDTQYF,TGCAGCGCTGGGCGACGGGGGGCTAGCACAGATACGCAGTATTTT
-,-,TRBJ1-6,TRBV6-1,CASSEAELQNSPLHF,TGTGCCAGCAGTGAAGCGGAGTTACAAAATTCACCCCTCCACTTT
many,-,TRBJ1-1,TRBV12-3/TRBV12-4,CASSLGQPMNTEAFF,TGTGCCAGCAGTTTAGGACAACCGATGAACACTGAAGCTTTCTTT
few,TRBD2,TRBJ2-5,TRBV11-2,CASSPRTRLQETQYF,TGTGCCAGCAGCCCCCGGACTAGATTACAAGAGACCCAGTACTTC
many,-,TRBJ2-1,TRBV24-1,CATSLANEQFF,TGTGCCACCAGCTTGGCTAATGAGCAGTTCTTC
-,TRBD2,TRBJ2-1,TRBV28,CASSPGGSGGVHEQFF,TGTGCCAGCAGCCCCGGTGGTAGCGGGGGTGTCCATGAGCAGTTCTTC
few,-,TRBJ2-1,TRBV27,CASSPDYSGEQFF,TGTGCCAGCAGTCCGGACTATAGTGGTGAGCAGTTCTTC
-,TRBD1,TRBJ1-1,TRBV29-1,CSVVRTGVEAFF,TGCAGCGTTGTTCGGACAGGCGTAGAAGCTTTCTTT
few,TRBD2,TRBJ2-1,TRBV29-1,CSVEDLAGGPYNEQFF,TGCAGCGTTGAAGATTTGGCGGGGGGCCCCTACAATGAGCAGTTCTTC